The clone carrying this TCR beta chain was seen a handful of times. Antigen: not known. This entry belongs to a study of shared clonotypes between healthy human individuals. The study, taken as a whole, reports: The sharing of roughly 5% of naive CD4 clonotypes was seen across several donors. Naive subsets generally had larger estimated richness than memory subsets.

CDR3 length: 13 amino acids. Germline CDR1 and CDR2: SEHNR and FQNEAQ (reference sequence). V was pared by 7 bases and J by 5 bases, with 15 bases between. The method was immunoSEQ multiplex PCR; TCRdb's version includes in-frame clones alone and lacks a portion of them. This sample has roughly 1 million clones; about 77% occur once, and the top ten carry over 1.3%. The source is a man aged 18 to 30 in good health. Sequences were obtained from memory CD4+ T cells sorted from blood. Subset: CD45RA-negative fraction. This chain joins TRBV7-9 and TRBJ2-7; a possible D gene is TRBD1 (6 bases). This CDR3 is CASTSLDRNEQYF. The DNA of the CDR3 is TGTGCCAGCACCTCCTTGGACAGAAACGAGCAGTACTTC.